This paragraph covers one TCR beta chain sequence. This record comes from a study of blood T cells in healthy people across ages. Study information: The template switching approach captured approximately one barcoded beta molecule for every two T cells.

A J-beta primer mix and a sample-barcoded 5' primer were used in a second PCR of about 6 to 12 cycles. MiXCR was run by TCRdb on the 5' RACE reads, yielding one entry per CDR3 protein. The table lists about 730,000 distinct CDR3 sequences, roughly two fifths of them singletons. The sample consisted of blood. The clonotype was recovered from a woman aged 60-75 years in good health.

The CDR3 loop reads CAISSSGRANEQYF. The CDR3 region has the DNA TGTGCCATCAGTTCTAGCGGGAGGGCGAACGAGCAGTACTTC. The chain carries TRBV10-3 and TRBJ2-7, with 12 bases matching TRBD2. V trimming: 5 bases; J trimming: 5 bases; junction bases outside the gene matches: 4. Germline V CDR1 and CDR2: ENHRY, SYGVKD. The CDR3 has 14 residues.